The 4 T cell receptor beta chains reported below all come from one sample, sequenced in a study of PD-L1 blockade in urothelial cancer. The table came from immunoSEQ multiplex PCR; TCRdb's copy has only in-frame clones and leaves some out. The table shows around 110,000 clones, with about 89% occurring only once. As to time point: peripheral blood 6 weeks after treatment start. The source material was PBMCs, sampled around atezolizumab (anti-PD-L1) treatment. Receptor source: a man aged 55-75 years with urothelial cancer.

This clone was seen just once. The chain is built from TRBV2 and TRBJ2-5; D is perhaps TRBD1 (6 bases). The CDR3 is 14 residues long. Germline V gives CDR1 SNHLY, CDR2 FYNNEI. V shed 10 bases and J shed 4 bases, with 19 bases lying between them. The CDR3 spells CATQDSRFRETQYF. DNA of the CDR3: TGTGCCACCCAGGACAGTCGGTTTCGAGAGACCCAGTACTTC.

Comment on this clone: The same CDR3 also results from other DNA sequences found in this sample. CDR3 bases: TGTGCCAGCAGCTTAACAGGGAGTAATTCACCCCTCCACTTT. Its protein is CASSLTGSNSPLHF. The chain employs TRBV7-3 and TRBJ1-6; D ambiguous. This CDR3 has 14 amino acids. Germline CDR1 and CDR2: SGHTA and FQGTGA. V gave up 0 bases and J gave up 6 bases, with 6 bases separating them.

The chain combines TRBV7-2 with TRBJ1-1; 9 bases are a match to TRBD1. The germline gives CDR1 SGHTA, CDR2 FQGNSA. The CDR3 extends over 16 amino acids. The junction had 10 bases not matched to a gene; V was cut back by 1 base and J by 7 bases. The CDR3 region has the DNA TGTGCCAGCAGCTTAGGTTCAACAGGGGGCTTCCTTGAAGCTTTCTTT. Protein: CASSLGSTGGFLEAFF.

This clone was detected only a few times. This rearrangement joins TRBV4-2 to TRBJ1-2; 8 nucleotides agree with TRBD1. Germline trimming cut 4 bases from V and 6 bases from J; bases unmatched to any gene: 13. CDR3 size: 16 residues. Germline CDR1 LGHNA, CDR2 YNFKEQ. CDR3 amino acids: CASSPNFRGQGDGYTF. CDR3 nucleotides: TGTGCCAGCAGCCCGAACTTCCGAGGACAGGGTGATGGCTACACCTTC.